Included here is one TCR beta chain sequence, with context. The target antigen is unknown. The data stem from a study of cytomegalovirus exposure and HLA in healthy donors. The overall study: Of the donors genotyped, approximately 400 in all, around 77% fell in the Caucasian-associated ancestry cluster. Overall study results and limits: A missense variant in DCLRE1C was later tied to TCR beta V- and J-gene trimming.

The germline V and J ends were trimmed by 5 bases and 4 bases, with 14 bases remaining between them. This CDR3 is 14 amino acids long. Looked up from germline, CDR1 is MNHEY and CDR2 is SVGAGI. The study ran its PCR with 60 Vbeta and 13 Jbeta primers. The assay was immunoSEQ multiplex PCR, and TCRdb's table has in-frame clones only and misses some. The sample lists 110,000 to 150,000 clones; roughly 71% were seen once. Source material: PBMCs. The origin of this receptor is a man aged 30 to 39 in good health and CMV-seronegative. The chain has TRBV6-5 and TRBJ1-1; D unclear. The CDR3: CASSVPGRITEAFF. As DNA, the CDR3 is TGTGCCAGCAGTGTCCCCGGGAGAATCACTGAAGCTTTCTTT.